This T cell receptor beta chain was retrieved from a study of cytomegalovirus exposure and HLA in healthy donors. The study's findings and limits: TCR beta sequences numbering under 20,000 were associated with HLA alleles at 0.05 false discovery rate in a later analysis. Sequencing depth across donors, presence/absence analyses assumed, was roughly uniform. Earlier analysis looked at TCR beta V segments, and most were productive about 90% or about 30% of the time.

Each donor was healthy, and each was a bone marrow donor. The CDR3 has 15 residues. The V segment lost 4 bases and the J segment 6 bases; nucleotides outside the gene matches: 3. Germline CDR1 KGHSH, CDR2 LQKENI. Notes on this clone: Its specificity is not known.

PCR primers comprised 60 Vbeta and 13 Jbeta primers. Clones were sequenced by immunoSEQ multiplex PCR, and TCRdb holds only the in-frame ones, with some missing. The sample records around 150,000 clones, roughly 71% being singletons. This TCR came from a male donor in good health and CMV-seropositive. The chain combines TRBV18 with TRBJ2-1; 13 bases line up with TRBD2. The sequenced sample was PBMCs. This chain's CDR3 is CASSQLAGGGNEQFF. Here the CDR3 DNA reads TGTGCCAGCTCACAACTAGCGGGGGGGGGCAATGAGCAGTTCTTC.